This is a list of T cell receptor beta chains from one sample in a study of blood T cell repertoires in COVID-19. TCRdb keeps only in-frame clones here, not all; method: immunoSEQ multiplex PCR. The repertoire holds 100,000 to 110,000 clones, with 70% to 80% as singletons. The sequenced sample was peripheral blood. The receptors here all came from a man in his sixties or seventies with active or convalescent COVID-19. The conserved cysteine and the conserved F or W are not part of the CDR3 here.

>TRBJ2-2|TRBV10-3
AIRAFNTGELF
>TRBJ2-1|TRBV19
ASSEYRRLAAPQPKHEQF
>TRBJ1-6|TRBV9
ASNQGGYNSPLH
>TRBJ1-5|TRBV2
ASHRDRGNQPQH
>TRBJ2-7|TRBV28
ASSFPRDYLSYEQY
>TRBJ2-2|TRBV11-2
ASSFERRGSGELF
>TRBJ2-1|TRBV4-1
ASSQVRGLAGENYNEQF
>TRBJ2-3|TRBV6-5
AIGRSGPDTQY
>TRBJ2-1|TRBV15
ATSRASTSGDFSYNEQF
>TRBJ1-3|TRBV6-6
ASSYSWDSSGNTIY
>TRBJ1-2|TRBV5-1
ASSSGQGVYGYT
>TRBJ1-6|TRBV27
ASSKTGRGSPLH
>TRBJ2-2|TRBV24-1
ATSGTLTGELF
>TRBJ2-7|TRBV5-1
ASSLVQGAGEQY
>TRBJ1-2|TRBV28
ASSLGQGDGYT
>TRBJ2-7|TRBV19
ASSIEGTAGSYEQY
>TRBJ1-2|TRBV7-9
ASSPTGAWDYGYT
>TRBJ1-2|TRBV15
ATSRDFGLDRSEDGYT
>TRBJ1-5|TRBV28
ASSDRFYSNQPQH
>TRBJ1-2|TRBV7-9
ASTSHNYGYT
>TRBJ2-7|TRBV9
ASSANIVGQGNSYEQY
>TRBJ1-2|TRBV7-8
ASSLVDGTGVKGYT
>TRBJ2-1|TRBV30
ACRLGGGTYNEQF
>TRBJ2-1|TRBV3-1/TRBV3-2
ASSRLGGEQF
>TRBJ1-2|TRBV12-3/TRBV12-4
ASSFQGYSGYT
>TRBJ2-3|TRBV5-5
ASSLFPGGQLTDTQY
>TRBJ1-5|TRBV19
ASSTGGSNQPQH
>TRBJ2-5|TRBV9
ASSVEEAETQY
>TRBJ2-7|TRBV27
ASSFGTGTYEQY
>TRBJ1-5|TRBV15
ATSRGGTGVYGSNQPQH
>TRBJ2-5|TRBV5-4
ASSDGTSGFQETQY
>TRBJ1-2|TRBV4-2
ASSQDLNYGYT
>TRBJ2-3|TRBV14
ASSQIWTALSDTQY
>TRBJ2-5|TRBV5-5
ASSLRQENQETQY
>TRBJ1-2|TRBV6-5
ASRDSIYGYT
>TRBJ2-7|TRBV4-1
ASSRTGSYEQY
>TRBJ2-7|TRBV2
ASSEILGTGSYEQY
>TRBJ2-1|TRBV5-1
ASRLSSYNEQF
>TRBJ2-2|TRBV6-5
ASALVRNTGELF
>TRBJ2-5|TRBV24-1
ATSEDYGMMTQY
>TRBJ1-1|TRBV24-1
ATSAGMNTEAF
>TRBJ2-3|TRBV19
ASSIPERASGGADTQY